This T cell receptor (beta chain) was sequenced for a study of T cells expressing NK-cell markers. Study overall: Most of the eight sequenced donors were classified as HCMV-seropositive, and one was classified as seronegative. General study results and limits: As a fraction of CD8+ T cells, dominant NKG2C+ clonotypes reached roughly 1.0-7.0% in more than five donors.

Libraries used 5'RACE template switching adding universal primer site and UMIs. TCRdb reworked the 5' RACE reads into one entry per CDR3 protein, no DNA. This sample contains 300,000 to 450,000 distinct CDR3 sequences. Regarding this clonotype: The target antigen is unknown.

Germline lookup yields CDR1 DFQATT and CDR2 SNEGSKA (reference sequence). The CDR3 is 14 amino acids. The chain recombines TRBV20-1 with TRBJ1-3. Sequencing was done on a sample of blood T cells: a sorted CD56 or NKG2C T cell subset, CD4+ or CD8+ T cells, or bulk PBMC T cells (not recorded which). This TCR came from a man aged 18-69 years in good health. CDR3 protein: CSASGRLQGNTIYF.